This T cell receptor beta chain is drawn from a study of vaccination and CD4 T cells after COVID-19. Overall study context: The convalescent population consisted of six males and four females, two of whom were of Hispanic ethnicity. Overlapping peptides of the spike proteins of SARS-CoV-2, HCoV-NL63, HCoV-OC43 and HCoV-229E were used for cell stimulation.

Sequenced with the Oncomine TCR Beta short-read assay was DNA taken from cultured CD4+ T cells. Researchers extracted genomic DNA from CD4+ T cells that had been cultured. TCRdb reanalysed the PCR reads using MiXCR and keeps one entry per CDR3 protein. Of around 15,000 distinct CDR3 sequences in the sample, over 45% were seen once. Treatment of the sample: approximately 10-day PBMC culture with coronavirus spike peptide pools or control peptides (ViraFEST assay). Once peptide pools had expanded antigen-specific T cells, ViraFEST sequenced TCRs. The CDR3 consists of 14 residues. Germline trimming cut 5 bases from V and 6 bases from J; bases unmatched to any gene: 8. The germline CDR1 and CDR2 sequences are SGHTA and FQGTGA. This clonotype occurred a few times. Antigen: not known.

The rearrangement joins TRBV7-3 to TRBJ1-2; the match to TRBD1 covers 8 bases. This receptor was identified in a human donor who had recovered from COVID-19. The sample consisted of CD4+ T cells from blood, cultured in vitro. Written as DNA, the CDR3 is TGTGCCAGCAGCAATAGACAGGGGCGAGATGGCTACACCTTC. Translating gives CASSNRQGRDGYTF.